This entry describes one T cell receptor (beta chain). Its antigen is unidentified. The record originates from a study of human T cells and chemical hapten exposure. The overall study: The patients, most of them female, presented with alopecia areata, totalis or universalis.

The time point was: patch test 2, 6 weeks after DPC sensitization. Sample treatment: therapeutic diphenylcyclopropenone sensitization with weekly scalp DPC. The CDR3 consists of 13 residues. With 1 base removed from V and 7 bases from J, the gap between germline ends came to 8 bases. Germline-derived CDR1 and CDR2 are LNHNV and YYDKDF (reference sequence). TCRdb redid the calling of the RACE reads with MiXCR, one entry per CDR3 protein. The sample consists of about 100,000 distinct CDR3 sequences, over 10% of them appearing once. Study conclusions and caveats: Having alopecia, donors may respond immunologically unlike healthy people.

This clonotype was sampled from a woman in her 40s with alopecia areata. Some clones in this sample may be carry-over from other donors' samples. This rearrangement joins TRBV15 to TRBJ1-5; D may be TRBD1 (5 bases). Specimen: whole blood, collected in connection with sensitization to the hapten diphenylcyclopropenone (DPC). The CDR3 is CATSRARDQPQHF. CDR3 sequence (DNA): TGTGCCACCAGCAGAGCCAGGGACCAGCCCCAGCATTTT.